Sequencing of this T cell receptor beta chain was carried out in a study of blood T cell repertoires in COVID-19. In the study overall: There were acute and convalescent COVID-19 samples, and they came from the United States, Italy and Spain. Nucleic acid was either cDNA or gDNA, and it came from T cells, B-cell-depleted T cells, or PBMCs.

In the original analysis: Reference gene primer amplification gave nucleated cell count estimates. Some clones are missing from TCRdb's copy, which holds only in-frame ones; the method was immunoSEQ multiplex PCR. The V and J calls and clone size are taken from that table; D and trimming were inferred from the DNA. The sample lists about 260,000 clones, roughly nine tenths occurring once. The V and J ends lost 4 bases and 10 bases respectively, with 17 bases between them. Germline CDR1 and CDR2: MNHEY and SMNVEV (reference sequence). The CDR3 is 15 residues long. This clone has only a few counts. Sequenced sample: peripheral blood. The chain employs TRBV27 and TRBJ1-6, with D possibly matching TRBD1 (5 bases). This TCR derives from a man aged 55-75 years who had recovered from COVID-19. In nucleotides, the CDR3 is TGTGCCAGCAGTTCCCGGGGGGGATCGGGATCACCCCTCCACTTT. Translating gives CASSSRGGSGSPLHF.